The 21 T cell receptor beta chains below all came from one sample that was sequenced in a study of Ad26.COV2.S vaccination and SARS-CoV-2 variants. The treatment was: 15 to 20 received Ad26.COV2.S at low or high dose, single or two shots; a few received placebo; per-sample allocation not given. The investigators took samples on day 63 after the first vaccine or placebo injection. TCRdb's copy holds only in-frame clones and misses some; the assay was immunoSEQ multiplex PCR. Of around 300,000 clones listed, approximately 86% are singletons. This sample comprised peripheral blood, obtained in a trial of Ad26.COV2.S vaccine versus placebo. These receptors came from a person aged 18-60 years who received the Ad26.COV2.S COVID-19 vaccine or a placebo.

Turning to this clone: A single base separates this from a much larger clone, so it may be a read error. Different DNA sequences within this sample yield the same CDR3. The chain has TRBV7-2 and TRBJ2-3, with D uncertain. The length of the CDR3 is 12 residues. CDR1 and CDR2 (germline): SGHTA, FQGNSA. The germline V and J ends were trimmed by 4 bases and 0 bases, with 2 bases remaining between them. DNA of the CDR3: TGTGCCAGCAGCTCCAGCACAGATACGCAGTATTTT. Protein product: CASSSSTDTQYF.

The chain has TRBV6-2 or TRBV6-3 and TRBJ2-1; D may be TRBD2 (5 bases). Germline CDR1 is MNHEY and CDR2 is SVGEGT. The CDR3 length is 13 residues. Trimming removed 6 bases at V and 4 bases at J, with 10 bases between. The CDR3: CASSGLEYNEQFF. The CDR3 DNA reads TGTGCCAGCAGCGGACTGGAGTACAATGAGCAGTTCTTC.

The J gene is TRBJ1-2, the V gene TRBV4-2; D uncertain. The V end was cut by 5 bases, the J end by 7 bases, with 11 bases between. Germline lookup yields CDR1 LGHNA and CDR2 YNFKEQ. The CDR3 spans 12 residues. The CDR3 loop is CASSNQHTGYTF. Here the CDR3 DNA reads TGTGCCAGCAGCAACCAACACACTGGCTACACCTTC.

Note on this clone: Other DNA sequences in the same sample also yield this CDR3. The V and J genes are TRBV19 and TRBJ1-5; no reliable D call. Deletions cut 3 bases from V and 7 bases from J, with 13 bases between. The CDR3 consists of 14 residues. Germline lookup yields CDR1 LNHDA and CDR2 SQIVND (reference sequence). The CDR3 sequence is CASSMGPQGQPQHF. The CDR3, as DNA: TGTGCCAGTAGTATGGGCCCTCAAGGGCAGCCCCAGCATTTT. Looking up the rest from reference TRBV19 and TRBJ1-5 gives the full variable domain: DGGITQSPKYLFRKEGQNVTLSCEQNLNHDAMYWYRQDPGQGLRLIYYSQIVNDFQKGDIAEGYSVSREKKESFPLTVTSAQKNPTAFYLCASSMGPQGQPQHFGDGTRLSIL.

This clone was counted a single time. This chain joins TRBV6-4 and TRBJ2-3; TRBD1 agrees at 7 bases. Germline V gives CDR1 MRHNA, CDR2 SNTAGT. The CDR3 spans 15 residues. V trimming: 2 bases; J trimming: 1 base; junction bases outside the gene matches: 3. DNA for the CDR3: TGTGCCAGCAGTGACAGGGGGCTTGGCACAGATACGCAGTATTTT. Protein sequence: CASSDRGLGTDTQYF.

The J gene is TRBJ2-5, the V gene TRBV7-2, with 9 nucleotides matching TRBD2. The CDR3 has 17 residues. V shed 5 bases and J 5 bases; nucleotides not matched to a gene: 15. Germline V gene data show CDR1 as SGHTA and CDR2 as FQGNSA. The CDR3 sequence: CASSPWMRRGGSETQYF. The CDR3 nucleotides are TGTGCCAGCAGCCCATGGATGCGGCGGGGGGGTTCGGAGACCCAGTACTTC.

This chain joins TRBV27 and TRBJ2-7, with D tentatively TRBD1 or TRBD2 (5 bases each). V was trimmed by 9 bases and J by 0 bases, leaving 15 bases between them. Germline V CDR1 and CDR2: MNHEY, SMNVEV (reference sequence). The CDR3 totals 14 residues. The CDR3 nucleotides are TGTGCCAGTGGGGACCCCCTGAGCTCCTACGAGCAGTACTTC. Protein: CASGDPLSSYEQYF.

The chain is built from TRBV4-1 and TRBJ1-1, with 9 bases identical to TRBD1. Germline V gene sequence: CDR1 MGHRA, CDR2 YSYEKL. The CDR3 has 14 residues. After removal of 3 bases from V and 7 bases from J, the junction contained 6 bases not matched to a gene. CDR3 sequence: CASSQDRGPGEAFF. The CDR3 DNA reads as TGCGCCAGCAGCCAGGACAGGGGTCCTGGTGAAGCTTTCTTT.

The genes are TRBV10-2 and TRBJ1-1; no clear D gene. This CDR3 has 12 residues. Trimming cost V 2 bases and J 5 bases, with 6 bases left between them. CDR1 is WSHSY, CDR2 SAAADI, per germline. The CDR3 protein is CASSEPPTEAFF. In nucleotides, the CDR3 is TGCGCCAGCAGTGAGCCTCCGACTGAAGCTTTCTTT.

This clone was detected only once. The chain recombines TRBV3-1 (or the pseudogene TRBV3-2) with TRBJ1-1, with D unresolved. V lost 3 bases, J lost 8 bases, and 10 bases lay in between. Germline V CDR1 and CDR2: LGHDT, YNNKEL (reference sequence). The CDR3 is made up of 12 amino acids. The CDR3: CASSHPGVEAFF. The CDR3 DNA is TGTGCCAGCAGCCACCCGGGAGTAGAAGCTTTCTTT.

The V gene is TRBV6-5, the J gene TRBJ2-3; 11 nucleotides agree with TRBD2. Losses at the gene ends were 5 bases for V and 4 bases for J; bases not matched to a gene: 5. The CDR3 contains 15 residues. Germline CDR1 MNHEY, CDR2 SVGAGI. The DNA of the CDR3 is TGTGCCAGCAGTCAGACTAGCGGGATGGCAGATACGCAGTATTTT. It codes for CASSQTSGMADTQYF.

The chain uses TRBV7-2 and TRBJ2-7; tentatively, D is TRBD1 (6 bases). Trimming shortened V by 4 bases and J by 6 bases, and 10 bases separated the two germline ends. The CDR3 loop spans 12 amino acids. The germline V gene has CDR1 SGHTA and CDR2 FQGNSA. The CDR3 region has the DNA TGTGCCAGCAGCTGGGACACAGGCGAGCAGTACTTC. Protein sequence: CASSWDTGEQYF.

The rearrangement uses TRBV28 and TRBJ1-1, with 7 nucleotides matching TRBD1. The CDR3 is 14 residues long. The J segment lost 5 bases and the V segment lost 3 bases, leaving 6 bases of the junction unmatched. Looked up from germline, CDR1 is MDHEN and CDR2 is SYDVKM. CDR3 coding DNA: TGTGCCAGCAGTTTTACCAGGGGGGGGACTGAAGCTTTCTTT. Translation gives CASSFTRGGTEAFF.

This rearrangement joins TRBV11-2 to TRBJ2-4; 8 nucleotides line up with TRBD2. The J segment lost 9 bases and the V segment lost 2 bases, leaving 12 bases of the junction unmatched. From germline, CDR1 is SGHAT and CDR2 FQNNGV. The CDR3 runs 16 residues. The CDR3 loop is CASSLLVAGRSAIQYF. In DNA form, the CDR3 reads TGTGCCAGCAGCTTATTGGTAGCGGGGAGGTCCGCCATTCAGTACTTC.

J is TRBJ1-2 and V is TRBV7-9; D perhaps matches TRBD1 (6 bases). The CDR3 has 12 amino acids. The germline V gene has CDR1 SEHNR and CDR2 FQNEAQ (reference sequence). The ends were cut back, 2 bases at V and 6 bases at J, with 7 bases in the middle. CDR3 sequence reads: CASSLSGDGYTF. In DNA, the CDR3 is TGTGCCAGCAGCTTATCAGGGGATGGCTACACCTTC.

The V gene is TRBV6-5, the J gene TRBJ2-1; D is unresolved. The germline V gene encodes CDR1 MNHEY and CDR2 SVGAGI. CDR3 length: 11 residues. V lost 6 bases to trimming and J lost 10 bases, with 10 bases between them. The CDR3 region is CASRREKEQFF. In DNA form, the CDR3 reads TGTGCCAGCAGAAGGGAAAAGGAGCAGTTCTTC.

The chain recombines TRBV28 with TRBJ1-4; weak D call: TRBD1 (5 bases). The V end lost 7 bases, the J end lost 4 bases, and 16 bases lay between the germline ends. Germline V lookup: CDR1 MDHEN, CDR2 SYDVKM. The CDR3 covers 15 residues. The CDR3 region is CASTARDFVNEKLFF. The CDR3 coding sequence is TGTGCCAGCACGGCGCGGGACTTCGTTAATGAAAAACTGTTTTTT.

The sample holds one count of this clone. In nucleotides, the CDR3 is TGTGCCAGCAGCCCCGGGGGTAGCGGGGAAGATACGCAGTATTTT. Its translation: CASSPGGSGEDTQYF. The chain is built from TRBV7-9 and TRBJ2-3, with 8 bases identical to TRBD2. The length of the CDR3 is 15 residues. V shed 5 bases, J shed 5 bases, and the junction held 9 bases outside the gene matches. Germline loops: CDR1 SEHNR, CDR2 FQNEAQ (reference sequence). The full variable domain, with the rest looked up from reference TRBV7-9 and TRBJ2-3, is DTGVSQNPRHKITKRGQNVTFRCDPISEHNRLYWYRQTLGQGPEFLTYFQNEAQLEKSRLLSDRFSAERPKGSFSTLEIQRTEQGDSAMYLCASSPGGSGEDTQYFGPGTRLTVL.

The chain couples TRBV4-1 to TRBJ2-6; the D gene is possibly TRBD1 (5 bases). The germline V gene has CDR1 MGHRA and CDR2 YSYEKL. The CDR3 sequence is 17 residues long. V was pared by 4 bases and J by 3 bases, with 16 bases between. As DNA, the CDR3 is TGCGCCAGCAGCCGAATATTAGGGGTAATTGGGGCCAACGTCCTGACTTTC. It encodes CASSRILGVIGANVLTF.

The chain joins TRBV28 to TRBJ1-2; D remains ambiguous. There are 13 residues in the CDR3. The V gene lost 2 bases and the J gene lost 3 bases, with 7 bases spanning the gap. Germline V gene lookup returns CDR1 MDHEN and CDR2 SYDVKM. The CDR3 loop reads CASSLDGYYGYTF. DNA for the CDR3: TGTGCCAGCAGTTTAGACGGGTACTATGGCTACACCTTC.

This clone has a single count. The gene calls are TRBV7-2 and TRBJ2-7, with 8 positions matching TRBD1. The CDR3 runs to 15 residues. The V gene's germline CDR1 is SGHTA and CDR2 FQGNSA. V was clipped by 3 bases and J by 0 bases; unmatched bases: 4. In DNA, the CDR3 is TGTGCCAGCAGCTTGGCAGGGGGCGGCTCCTACGAGCAGTACTTC. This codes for CASSLAGGGSYEQYF.